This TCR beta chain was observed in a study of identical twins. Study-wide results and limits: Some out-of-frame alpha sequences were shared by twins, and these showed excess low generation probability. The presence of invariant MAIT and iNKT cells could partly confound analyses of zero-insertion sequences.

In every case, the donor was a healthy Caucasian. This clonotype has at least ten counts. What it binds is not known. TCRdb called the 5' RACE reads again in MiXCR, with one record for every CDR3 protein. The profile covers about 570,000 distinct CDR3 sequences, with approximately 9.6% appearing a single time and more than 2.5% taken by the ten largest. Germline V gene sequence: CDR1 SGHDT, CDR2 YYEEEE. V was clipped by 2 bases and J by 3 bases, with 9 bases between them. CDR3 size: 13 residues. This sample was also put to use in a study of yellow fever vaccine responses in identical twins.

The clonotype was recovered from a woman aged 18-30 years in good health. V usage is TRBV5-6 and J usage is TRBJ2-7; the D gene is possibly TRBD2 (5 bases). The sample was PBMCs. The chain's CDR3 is CASSFQDFYEQYF. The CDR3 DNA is TGTGCCAGCAGCTTTCAGGACTTCTACGAGCAGTACTTC.